A selection of T cell receptor beta chains follows, all from one sample in a study of blood T cells in healthy people across ages. TCRdb ran MiXCR on the 5' RACE reads and lists one entry per CDR3 protein. Of about 1.4 million distinct CDR3 sequences listed, roughly 59% are singletons. The sequenced sample was blood. The receptors were gathered from a young man in good health. Both conserved end residues are part of each CDR3. Fields, in order: J gene, V gene, D gene, clone size, CDR3 protein, CDR3 DNA. The D gene is left open where the match is weak. Rows may omit the clone size; those that give it use once, few, many or a size class.

>TRBJ2-7|TRBV6-5|-|-
CASSYSIGSTYEQYF
TGTGCCAGCAGTTACTCGATAGGCAGTACCTACGAGCAGTACTTC
>TRBJ2-3|TRBV13|TRBD2|few
CASSQRGLAGTDTQYF
TGTGCCAGCAGCCAAAGGGGACTAGCGGGCACAGATACGCAGTATTTT
>TRBJ1-2|TRBV29-1|TRBD1|few
CSVDGTGGYGYTF
TGCAGCGTTGATGGGACAGGAGGCTATGGCTACACCTTC
>TRBJ1-2|TRBV20-1|-|few
CSARQVNYGYTF
TGCAGTGCTAGACAGGTCAACTATGGCTACACCTTC
>TRBJ1-5|TRBV6-2/TRBV6-3|-|few
CASSMPPGLQPQHF
TGTGCCAGCTCTATGCCACCGGGATTGCAGCCCCAGCATTTT
>TRBJ2-1|TRBV9|TRBD1|-
CASSVDTTGGNEQFF
TGTGCCAGCAGCGTAGATACTACAGGGGGCAATGAGCAGTTCTTC
>TRBJ2-3|TRBV20-1|-|-
CSASLTPLTDTQYF
TGCAGTGCTAGTCTGACTCCCCTCACAGATACGCAGTATTTT
>TRBJ2-7|TRBV11-2|-|-
CASSSTPAASSYEQYF
TGTGCCAGCAGCTCGACCCCAGCCGCTTCCTCATACGAGCAGTACTTC
>TRBJ2-1|TRBV15|TRBD1|-
CATSREIGTGGYEQFF
TGTGCCACCAGCAGAGAAATCGGGACAGGGGGCTATGAGCAGTTCTTC
>TRBJ2-5|TRBV5-1|-|-
CASSLDMGTQYF
TGCGCCAGCAGCTTGGATATGGGGACCCAGTACTTC
>TRBJ2-7|TRBV20-1|TRBD2|-
CSASSAGGPSEQYF
TGCAGTGCCAGCTCTGCGGGAGGGCCGTCCGAGCAGTACTTC
>TRBJ2-1|TRBV6-2/TRBV6-3|TRBD2|few
CASSASGENEFF
TGTGCCAGCAGTGCTAGCGGGGAGAACGAGTTCTTC
>TRBJ2-7|TRBV20-1|-|many
CSARYPDSTYEQYF
TGCAGTGCTCGATACCCAGACAGTACCTACGAGCAGTACTTC
>TRBJ1-3|TRBV13|-|-
CASSPPRAGLSGNTIYF
TGTGCCAGCAGCCCACCTAGGGCAGGACTCTCTGGAAACACCATATATTTT
>TRBJ1-4|TRBV2|-|once
CASSTSTGTEKLFF
TGTGCCAGCTCTACCTCGACCGGGACAGAAAAACTGTTTTTT
>TRBJ2-7|TRBV4-1|-|few
CASSPTDSGTDYEQYF
TGCGCCAGCAGCCCGACAGACTCCGGGACGGACTACGAGCAGTACTTC
>TRBJ2-1|TRBV3-1|TRBD2|-
CASSRTSGHINEQFF
TGTGCCAGCAGTCGGACTAGCGGGCACATCAATGAGCAGTTCTTC
>TRBJ2-7|TRBV6-2/TRBV6-3|-|few
CASNLQGSYEQYF
TGTGCCAGCAACCTACAGGGCTCCTACGAGCAGTACTTC
>TRBJ2-5|TRBV6-5|TRBD1|few
CASSYRQGDKTQYF
TGTGCCAGCAGTTACCGACAGGGGGACAAGACCCAGTACTTC
>TRBJ1-2|TRBV12-3/TRBV12-4|TRBD1|-
CASGTGGGGYTF
TGTGCCAGCGGGACAGGCGGTGGTGGCTACACCTTC
>TRBJ2-3|TRBV6-2/TRBV6-3|TRBD1|-
CASSTTGTGPSGADTQYF
TGTGCCAGCAGTACAACCGGGACAGGGCCATCGGGTGCAGATACGCAGTATTTT
>TRBJ2-5|TRBV20-1|TRBD2|once
CSARQREGFQETQYF
TGCAGTGCTAGACAGCGGGAGGGGTTCCAAGAGACCCAGTACTTC
>TRBJ2-4|TRBV3-1|-|-
CASSQAGVGKNIQYF
TGTGCCAGCAGCCAAGCTGGAGTGGGGAAGAACATTCAGTACTTC
>TRBJ1-1|TRBV10-3|-|-
CAITRQENTEAFF
TGTGCCATCACCAGACAGGAGAACACTGAAGCTTTCTTT
>TRBJ2-3|TRBV20-1|-|-
CSARDGRGGATDTQYF
TGCAGTGCTAGAGATGGGCGCGGAGGGGCCACAGATACGCAGTATTTT
>TRBJ2-1|TRBV12-3/TRBV12-4|TRBD2|few
CASSELAGVNEQFF
TGTGCCAGCAGTGAGCTAGCGGGAGTTAATGAGCAGTTCTTC
>TRBJ2-3|TRBV7-9|-|few
CASSSSGTKSTDTQYF
TGTGCCAGCAGCTCCTCCGGGACCAAGAGCACAGATACGCAGTATTTT
>TRBJ1-6|TRBV28|-|-
CASRGGLHRGPLHF
TGTGCCAGCAGAGGAGGTTTGCATCGGGGACCCCTCCACTTT
>TRBJ2-1|TRBV5-1|-|-
CASSLTVRNEQFF
TGCGCCAGCAGCTTGACCGTCAGGAATGAGCAGTTCTTC
>TRBJ2-7|TRBV7-7|-|-
CASSVTPPGEQYF
TGTGCCAGCAGCGTAACCCCACCGGGTGAGCAGTACTTC
>TRBJ2-7|TRBV29-1|TRBD1|few
CSVEGTGDGEQYF
TGCAGCGTTGAAGGTACAGGGGACGGCGAGCAGTACTTC
>TRBJ2-3|TRBV12-3/TRBV12-4|-|-
CASGALDTQYF
TGTGCCAGTGGGGCTTTAGATACGCAGTATTTT
>TRBJ1-5|TRBV4-2|-|-
CASSQGQLQPQHF
TGTGCCAGCAGCCAAGGACAGCTTCAGCCCCAGCATTTT
>TRBJ2-3|TRBV4-1|-|few
CASTSDGSDTQYF
TGCGCCAGCACTAGCGACGGTTCAGATACGCAGTATTTT
>TRBJ1-5|TRBV6-1|-|-
CASSDRRRGHQPQHF
TGTGCCAGCAGTGATCGCCGCCGCGGGCATCAGCCCCAGCATTTT
>TRBJ2-7|TRBV20-1|-|-
CSARPHPSRTYEQYF
TGCAGTGCTAGACCACACCCCTCCCGAACCTACGAGCAGTACTTC
>TRBJ1-2|TRBV6-6|-|-
CASSYGKWGPGDGFTF
TGTGCCAGCAGTTACGGGAAGTGGGGGCCCGGGGATGGTTTCACCTTC
>TRBJ1-5|TRBV10-3|TRBD1|-
CAISDRGLEPQHF
TGTGCCATCAGTGACAGGGGGCTTGAGCCCCAGCATTTT
>TRBJ2-7|TRBV29-1|TRBD2|many
CSVEASGREGSSYEQYF
TGCAGCGTTGAGGCTAGCGGGAGGGAAGGGAGCTCCTACGAGCAGTACTTC
>TRBJ2-5|TRBV4-1|TRBD2|-
CASSQDKTGGLKETQYF
TGCGCCAGCAGCCAAGATAAGACGGGGGGGCTTAAAGAGACCCAGTACTTC
>TRBJ2-5|TRBV15|TRBD2|few
CATSRGLAGGPRETQYF
TGTGCCACCAGCAGGGGACTAGCGGGAGGGCCGAGAGAGACCCAGTACTTC
>TRBJ2-3|TRBV5-1|TRBD1|-
CASSLLTGDADTQYF
TGCGCCAGCAGCTTGCTGACAGGGGATGCAGATACGCAGTATTTT
>TRBJ1-1|TRBV6-2/TRBV6-3|-|-
CASSLSLNEAFF
TGTGCCAGCAGTTTAAGTTTAAATGAAGCTTTCTTT
>TRBJ2-7|TRBV29-1|TRBD1|-
CSFSGTGASYEQYF
TGCAGCTTTTCTGGGACAGGGGCCTCCTACGAGCAGTACTTC